The T cell receptor (beta chain) under discussion was sequenced for a study of blood T cell repertoires in COVID-19. TCRdb's table, derived via immunoSEQ multiplex PCR, lists solely in-frame clones and lacks some. This sample has 180,000 or so clones, with 89% found just once. The germline V gene has CDR1 LNHNV and CDR2 YYDKDF (reference sequence). The J segment lost 10 bases and the V segment lost 0 bases, leaving 6 bases of the junction unmatched. The CDR3 consists of 15 residues. Source material: PBMCs or T cells enriched from blood (not recorded which). J is TRBJ1-4 and V is TRBV15; 9 bases are shared with TRBD1. This receptor was obtained from a woman aged 18-29 years who had recovered from COVID-19. The CDR3 spells CATSREGQGSGKLFF. The CDR3 region has the DNA TGTGCCACCAGCAGAGAAGGACAGGGGAGTGGAAAACTGTTTTTT.